This TCR beta chain was captured by sequencing in a study of T-cell reconstitution after alpha-beta-depleted transplantation in children. Study-level points and caveats: In some patients, recipient T cells and intrathymic progenitors surviving conditioning explained high day-60 diversity. A year had passed since transplant, and T-cell counts and diversity by then came mostly from newly produced T cells. Several hundred rapidly expanded clones from non-depleted graft cells reportedly supplied alpha-beta T cells about two months post-transplant.

At least ten counts were recorded for this clonotype. Its antigen remains unidentified. CDR3 size: 16 residues. Germline values: CDR1 SGHRS, CDR2 YFSETQ. V lost 4 bases and J lost 7; bases outside the gene matches: 12. A TCRbeta library incorporating unique molecular identifiers was prepared. A single record per CDR3 protein comes from TCRdb applying MiXCR to the PCR reads. The repertoire holds approximately 250,000 distinct CDR3 sequences, with roughly 26% as singletons. V is TRBV5-1 and J is TRBJ2-1; 9 positions match TRBD2. The material was PBMCs, obtained before TCRalphabeta/CD19-depleted stem cell transplant. This receptor was identified in a girl aged 2 to 9 with Fanconi anemia, due to receive a stem cell transplant. The CDR3 spells CASSPVQTSGGNEQFF. The CDR3 DNA is TGCGCCAGCAGCCCCGTCCAGACTAGCGGTGGTAATGAGCAGTTCTTC.